The 25 T cell receptor beta chains in this list originate from one sample, sequenced in a study of beta chain features in type 1 diabetes. Sequenced material consisted of expressed TCRB transcripts (all of the isolated RNA was reverse transcribed). Only in-frame clones appear in the TCRdb table, and some are missing; sequencing was by immunoSEQ multiplex PCR. This sample has 900,000 or so clones; about 17% occur once, and the top ten carry around 0.02%. Sequences were obtained from naive CD4+ T cells from blood. The receptors come from a woman under 30 in good health.

This clone was seen a handful of times. The V and J genes are TRBV5-1 and TRBJ1-2; 12 bases map to TRBD1. V lost 4 bases, J lost 8 bases, and 6 bases stayed unmatched. CDR1 is SGHRS, CDR2 YFSETQ, per germline. The CDR3 is 14 residues long. This chain's CDR3 is CASSLTGTGGGYTF. The CDR3 DNA reads TGCGCCAGCAGCCTGACCGGGACAGGGGGCGGCTACACCTTC.

The rearrangement joins TRBV28 to TRBJ2-7, with 7 nucleotides matching TRBD2. The trim removed 6 bases at V and 5 bases at J, leaving 13 bases unmatched. Germline V gene lookup returns CDR1 MDHEN and CDR2 SYDVKM. The CDR3 runs 15 residues. CDR3 sequence: CASSPGEAGLHEQYF. In nucleotides, the CDR3 is TGTGCCAGCAGCCCGGGGGAAGCGGGACTCCACGAGCAGTACTTC.

V usage is TRBV7-9 and J usage is TRBJ2-1; tentatively, D is TRBD2 (6 bases). The ends were cut back, 4 bases at V and 4 bases at J, with 17 bases in the middle. CDR3 length: 16 amino acids. Germline V gives CDR1 SEHNR, CDR2 FQNEAQ (reference sequence). CDR3 in amino acids: CASSSRRTSQYNEQFF. For the CDR3, the DNA is TGTGCCAGCAGCTCCAGGCGAACTAGCCAGTACAATGAGCAGTTCTTC.

This clone was observed a few times. This rearrangement joins TRBV2 to TRBJ2-1; 12 bases match TRBD2. CDR3 length equals 15 residues. The germline gives CDR1 SNHLY, CDR2 FYNNEI. With V trimmed by 7 bases and J by 5 bases, 6 bases remained unmatched. The CDR3 sequence: CASIAGLAGHNEQFF. As DNA, the CDR3 is TGTGCCAGCATCGCGGGACTAGCGGGTCACAATGAGCAGTTCTTC.

This clone was seen a handful of times. The rearrangement links TRBV9 to TRBJ2-6, with D perhaps TRBD1 (6 bases). Trimming shortened V by 4 bases and J by 4 bases, and 18 bases separated the two germline ends. The CDR3 has 17 amino acids. Germline values: CDR1 SGDLS, CDR2 YYNGEE. In nucleotides, the CDR3 is TGTGCCAGCAGCCCGCAGGGGAAGGGAGTAGGGGCCAACGTCCTGACTTTC. It encodes CASSPQGKGVGANVLTF.

The rearrangement uses TRBV7-3 and TRBJ2-1; 8 nucleotides agree with TRBD1. J was trimmed by 4 bases and V by 5 bases; bases with no gene match: 7. CDR3 length: 15 residues. Germline CDR1 is SGHTA and CDR2 is FQGTGA. CDR3 protein: CASSPTGGAYNEQFF. CDR3 in DNA: TGTGCCAGCAGCCCCACAGGGGGAGCTTACAATGAGCAGTTCTTC. Combining the CDR3 with reference TRBV7-3 and TRBJ2-1 gives the whole variable domain GAGVSQTPSNKVTEKGKYVELRCDPISGHTALYWYRQSLGQGPEFLIYFQGTGAADDSGLPNDRFFAVRPEGSVSTLKIQRTERGDSAVYLCASSPTGGAYNEQFFGPGTRLTVL.

This clone was seen only a few times. The V call is TRBV18, the J call TRBJ2-7; TRBD1 might be the D (6 bases). Germline V gene sequence: CDR1 KGHSH, CDR2 LQKENI. V lost 2 bases and J lost 7, with 21 bases in between. The CDR3 spans 16 residues. CDR3 nucleotide sequence: TGTGCCAGCTCACCAAGCCGACAGGACCTCCTACGAGAGCAGTACTTC. As protein: CASSPSRQDLLREQYF.

The table lists this clone with a few counts. The chain recombines TRBV7-6 with TRBJ2-3; D might be TRBD2 (5 bases). Germline V gene lookup returns CDR1 SGHVS and CDR2 FNYEAQ. This CDR3 comprises 13 residues. The V end was cut by 5 bases, the J end by 6 bases, with 12 bases between. CDR3 amino acids: CASSATSADTQYF. CDR3 coding DNA: TGTGCCAGCAGCGCCACTAGTGCTGATACGCAGTATTTT.

V is TRBV6-5 and J is TRBJ2-7; D unresolved. The CDR3 spans 15 residues. Germline CDR1 and CDR2: MNHEY and SVGAGI. V was trimmed by 6 bases and J by 2 bases, leaving 17 bases between them. CDR3 protein: CASRGASGLTYEQYF. The CDR3 DNA reads TGTGCCAGCAGAGGAGCGTCAGGCCTGACCTACGAGCAGTACTTC.

The chain joins TRBV6-5 to TRBJ1-2, with a possible D match to TRBD1 (5 bases). From germline, CDR1 is MNHEY and CDR2 SVGAGI. The CDR3 runs to 12 residues. V was pared by 6 bases and J by 4 bases, with 9 bases between. CDR3 protein: CASRAGTYGYTF. CDR3 nucleotides: TGTGCCAGCAGGGCCGGGACCTATGGCTACACCTTC.

Turning to this clone: The sample contains more than one DNA sequence encoding this CDR3. V gene TRBV5-6 combines with J gene TRBJ2-3, with a weak D call TRBD1 (5 bases). The CDR3 has 13 amino acids. Trimming took 1 base from V and 4 from J, leaving 7 bases between them. Germline V gene sequence: CDR1 SGHDT, CDR2 YYEEEE. The CDR3 DNA is TGTGCCAGCAGCTTGAGGGGCTCAGATACGCAGTATTTT. Translated: CASSLRGSDTQYF.

This chain joins TRBV7-8 and TRBJ2-5, with D possibly being TRBD2 (5 bases). V dropped 5 bases and J dropped 5 bases, with 12 bases sitting between them. This CDR3 spans 13 amino acids. CDR1 SGHVS and CDR2 FQNEAQ come from the germline V gene. The CDR3 nucleotides read TGTGCCAGCAGCACCGGGATGGAGGAGACCCAGTACTTC. Translation gives CASSTGMEETQYF.

The V gene is TRBV7-2, the J gene TRBJ2-3; 9 bases align to TRBD1. This CDR3 region has 16 residues. Germline CDR1 reads SGHTA; CDR2 reads FQGNSA. V gave up 6 bases and J gave up 4 bases; unmatched junction bases: 11. Here the CDR3 reads CASSPPGDRVSDTQYF. Here the CDR3 DNA reads TGTGCCAGCAGTCCCCCTGGGGACAGGGTCTCAGATACGCAGTATTTT. The whole variable domain, filled in from reference TRBV7-2 and TRBJ2-3, reads GAGVSQSPSNKVTEKGKDVELRCDPISGHTALYWYRQSLGQGLEFLIYFQGNSAPDKSGLPSDRFSAERTGGSVSTLTIQRTQQEDSAVYLCASSPPGDRVSDTQYFGPGTRLTVL.

The chain carries TRBV6-5 and TRBJ2-5; 11 bases map to TRBD2. V dropped 6 bases and J dropped 4; count of bases not matched to a gene: 4. The CDR3 totals 14 residues. The germline CDR1 and CDR2 sequences are MNHEY and SVGAGI. CDR3 DNA: TGTGCCAGCAGAACTAGCGGGAGTAGAGAGACCCAGTACTTC. Translated: CASRTSGSRETQYF.

This clone came up a few times. V and J are TRBV7-2 and TRBJ2-5; TRBD1 or TRBD2 may be the D gene (5 bases each). The J call is in doubt because the DNA end fits TRBJ2-7 better. From germline, CDR1 is SGHTA and CDR2 FQGNSA. The length of the CDR3 is 15 residues. The CDR3 DNA is TGTGCCAGCAGCGGAACCGGGACCACTTCCTACGAGCAGTACTTC. Its translation is CASSGTGTTSYEQYF.

This clone was detected a few times. The chain links TRBV9 to TRBJ2-3, with D unresolved. The V end lost 2 bases, the J end lost 2 bases, and 12 bases lay between the germline ends. CDR1 is SGDLS and CDR2 is YYNGEE in the germline V gene. CDR3 size: 15 residues. CDR3 nucleotide sequence: TGTGCCAGCAGCGTCGGTGAGGCCTACACAGATACGCAGTATTTT. This encodes CASSVGEAYTDTQYF.

The chain recombines TRBV7-2 with TRBJ2-1; 10 bases align to TRBD2. The V and J ends lost 5 bases and 2 bases, in that order; junction bases with no gene match: 0. CDR1 SGHTA and CDR2 FQGNSA come from the germline V gene. The CDR3 is 14 residues long. The CDR3 DNA sequence: TGTGCCAGCAGCACTAGCGGGACCTACAATGAGCAGTTCTTC. This codes for CASSTSGTYNEQFF.

V is TRBV5-6 and J is TRBJ1-5; possibly TRBD1 for D (6 bases). CDR3 length: 15 amino acids. Germline CDR1 is SGHDT and CDR2 is YYEEEE. Trimming stripped 6 bases from V and 6 bases from J, with 19 bases between. CDR3 nucleotides: TGTGCCAGCACCAGGGGAGTAGGTCGGTTTCAGCCCCAGCATTTT. The encoded protein is CASTRGVGRFQPQHF.

This clone showed up just a few times. V usage is TRBV7-9 and J usage is TRBJ2-5; D remains ambiguous. Germline values: CDR1 SEHNR, CDR2 FQNEAQ (reference sequence). V lost 4 bases, J lost 0 bases, and 9 bases lay in between. The CDR3 covers 14 residues. The CDR3 loop reads CASSSGEYQETQYF. DNA of the CDR3: TGTGCCAGCAGCTCAGGAGAGTACCAAGAGACCCAGTACTTC.

On this clone itself: The junction shows a germline mismatch at one end, possibly a read error. The chain has TRBV10-3 and TRBJ2-1, with 11 bases matching TRBD2. The CDR3 is 13 amino acids. Germline values: CDR1 ENHRY, CDR2 SYGVKD. The CDR3 coding sequence is TGTGCCATCAGCCCAGTAGCGGGAGGGCCATTGGTCTTC. Translation: CAISPVAGGPLVF.

This clone has just a few counts. The V and J genes are TRBV25-1 and TRBJ2-3, with D perhaps matching TRBD2 (7 bases). This CDR3 has 17 residues. Germline assignment: CDR1 MGHDK and CDR2 SYGVNS. V lost 4 bases, J lost 0 bases, and 17 bases lay in between. In DNA form, the CDR3 reads TGTGCCAGCAGTGTGCGCGGGGGAGGGGGAAGCACAGATACGCAGTATTTT. It codes for CASSVRGGGGSTDTQYF.

This clone came up a few times. The chain joins TRBV5-1 to TRBJ2-3; 12 bases match TRBD2. The CDR3 loop spans 16 amino acids. Trimming took 4 bases from V and 6 from J; bases not matched to a gene: 9. Germline V gives CDR1 SGHRS, CDR2 YFSETQ. DNA of the CDR3: TGCGCCAGCAGCCCTATGACTAGCGGGAGTGGGGATACGCAGTATTTT. Translated, it gives CASSPMTSGSGDTQYF.

The CDR3 nucleotides read TGTGCCAGCAGCCAAGCCCCAGCTCCTGAGCAGTTCTTC. Protein: CASSQAPAPEQFF. The chain carries TRBV28 and TRBJ2-1; D is undetermined. The germline V gene has CDR1 MDHEN and CDR2 SYDVKM. The CDR3 consists of 13 residues. V lost 6 bases, J lost 9 bases, and 15 bases lay in between.

The chain couples TRBV25-1 to TRBJ2-7; 8 positions agree with TRBD2. With V trimmed by 0 bases and J by 3 bases, 1 base remained unmatched. The CDR3 has 14 residues. Germline V CDR1 and CDR2: MGHDK, SYGVNS. The CDR3 here is CASSEYSGGYEQYF. The CDR3 DNA follows: TGTGCCAGCAGTGAATACAGCGGGGGCTACGAGCAGTACTTC.

This chain connects TRBV4-2 to TRBJ2-7, with D possibly being TRBD2 (6 bases). The ends were cut back, 3 bases at V and 4 bases at J, with 13 bases in the middle. Per germline, CDR1 LGHNA and CDR2 YNFKEQ. This CDR3 region has 14 residues. CDR3 coding DNA: TGTGCCAGCAGCCAGGAGGGATATAGTTACGAGCAGTACTTC. Its protein product is CASSQEGYSYEQYF.